The clone carrying this T cell receptor (beta chain) came up a few times. The sample originates from a study of blood T cells in healthy people across ages. In germline, CDR1 is SEHNR, CDR2 FQNEAQ (reference sequence). Losses at the gene ends were 5 bases for V and 11 bases for J; bases not matched to a gene: 16. This CDR3 is 15 amino acids long. PCR was performed a second time for about 7 to 11 cycles using a sample-barcoded 5' primer and a J-beta primer mix. One entry per CDR3 protein results from TCRdb running MiXCR on the 5' RACE reads. The data hold approximately 760,000 distinct CDR3 sequences, with 25% observed a single time. These data also formed part of another study, on T cells of mothers and their children.

The specimen was blood. This rearrangement joins TRBV7-9 to TRBJ2-5, with TRBD2 matching over 8 bases. The TCR comes from a boy aged 10-17 years in good health. CDR3 region: CASSPTREGWKEQYF. DNA of the CDR3: TGTGCCAGCAGCCCTACCCGGGAGGGGTGGAAAGAGCAGTACTTC.